The TCR beta chain described here comes from a study of T cells in Graves' hyperthyroidism and ophthalmopathy. This clonotype was detected many times. Antigen specificity is unknown. Study-level findings and limits: Also found in blood were most expanded thyroid clonotypes above 0.001.

Amplified TCR beta CDR3 regions derived from RNA transcripts. First-round RT-PCR targeting the TCR CDR3 was performed with the HTBI primer set. TCRdb re-called the multiplex PCR reads through MiXCR, storing one row per CDR3 protein. The sample shows about 700,000 distinct CDR3 sequences, approximately 15% of them seen only once. V lost 5 bases, J lost 1 base, and 17 bases lay in between. In germline, CDR1 is SGHTA, CDR2 FQGNSA. The CDR3 spans 16 residues. Graves' hyperthyroidism qualified as stable when ophthalmopathy did not progress within 18 months. The patients, who ranged from 18 to 65 in age, presented with newly diagnosed hyperthyroidism lasting under 2 months.

This TCR was sampled from a young woman with Graves' hyperthyroidism. The chain uses TRBV7-2 and TRBJ1-1; D ambiguous. Sequencing was done on a sample of blood. Here the CDR3 DNA reads TGTGCCAGCAGCCCTTACCGATTGGCCAAGAACACTGAAGCTTTCTTT. This encodes CASSPYRLAKNTEAFF. Full variable domain (remainder filled in from reference TRBV7-2 and TRBJ1-1): GAGVSQSPSNKVTEKGKDVELRCDPISGHTALYWYRQSLGQGLEFLIYFQGNSAPDKSGLPSDRFSAERTGGSVSTLTIQRTQQEDSAVYLCASSPYRLAKNTEAFFGQGTRLTVV.